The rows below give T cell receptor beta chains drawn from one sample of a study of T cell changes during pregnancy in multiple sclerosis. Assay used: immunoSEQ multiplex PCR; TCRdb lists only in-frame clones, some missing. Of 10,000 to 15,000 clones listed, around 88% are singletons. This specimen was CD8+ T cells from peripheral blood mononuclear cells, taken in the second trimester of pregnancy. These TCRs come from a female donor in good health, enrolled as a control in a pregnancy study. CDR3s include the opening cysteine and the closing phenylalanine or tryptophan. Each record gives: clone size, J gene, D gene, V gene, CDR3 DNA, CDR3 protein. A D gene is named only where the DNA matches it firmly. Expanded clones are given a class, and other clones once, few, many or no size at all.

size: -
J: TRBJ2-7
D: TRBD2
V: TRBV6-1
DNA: TGTGCCAGCTCACCGGGACTAGGGGTCTACGAGCAGTACTTC
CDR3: CASSPGLGVYEQYF

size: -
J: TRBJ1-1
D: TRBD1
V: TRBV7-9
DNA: TGTGCCAGCACACATAGACAGGGTGAAGCTTTCTTT
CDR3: CASTHRQGEAFF

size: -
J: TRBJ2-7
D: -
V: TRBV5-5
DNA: TGTGCCAGCAGCTTGTTTGAGGGTTACGAGCAGTACTTC
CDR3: CASSLFEGYEQYF

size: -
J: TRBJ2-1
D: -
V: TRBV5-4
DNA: TGTGCCAGCAGCTTGGATGGGAGCTCCTACAATGAGCAGTTCTTC
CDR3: CASSLDGSSYNEQFF

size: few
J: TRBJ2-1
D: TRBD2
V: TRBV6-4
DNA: TGTGCCAGCAGTGACGATAAGACTAGCGTCGATGAGCAGTTCTTC
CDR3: CASSDDKTSVDEQFF

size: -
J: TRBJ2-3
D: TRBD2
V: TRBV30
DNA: TGTGCCTGGAGTGTTCGTATCGGCGGGAGGTCCTCAGATACGCAGTATTTT
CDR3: CAWSVRIGGRSSDTQYF

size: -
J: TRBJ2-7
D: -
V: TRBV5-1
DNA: TGCGCCAGCAGCTTTAGCGGTTCAAGCGAGCAGTACTTC
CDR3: CASSFSGSSEQYF

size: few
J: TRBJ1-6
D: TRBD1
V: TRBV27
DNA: TGTGCCAGCACCACAGGGGTACCCTATAATTCACCCCTCCACTTT
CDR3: CASTTGVPYNSPLHF

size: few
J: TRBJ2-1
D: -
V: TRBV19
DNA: TGTGCCAGTAGTCCACCACAGGGAGGGTACAATGAGCAGTTCTTC
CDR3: CASSPPQGGYNEQFF

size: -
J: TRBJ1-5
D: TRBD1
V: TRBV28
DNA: TGTGCCAGCAGTTGGACAGGGAGGGATCCCCAGCATTTT
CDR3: CASSWTGRDPQHF

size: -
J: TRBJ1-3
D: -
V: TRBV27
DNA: TGTGCCAGCAGACCCCAGGGGTTGGGAAACACCATATATTTT
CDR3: CASRPQGLGNTIYF

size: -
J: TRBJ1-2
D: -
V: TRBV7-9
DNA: TGTGCCAGCAGCTCAGACTCAAACTATGGCTACACCTTC
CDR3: CASSSDSNYGYTF

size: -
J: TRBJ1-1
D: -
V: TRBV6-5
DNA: TGTGCCAGCAGCGAAGGACTGCATCTTGAAGCTTTCTTT
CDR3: CASSEGLHLEAFF

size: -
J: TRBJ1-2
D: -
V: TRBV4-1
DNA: TGCGCCAGCAGCCAGTACCAGGAGTCGCCAAAACGTTTTATGGGGACTAAGGGCTACACCTTC
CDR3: CASSQYQESPKRFMGTKGYTF

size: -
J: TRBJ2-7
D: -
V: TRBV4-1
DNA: TGCGCCAGCAGCCAAGAGCCTCAGGGCTGGGGCTACGAGCAGTACTTC
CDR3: CASSQEPQGWGYEQYF

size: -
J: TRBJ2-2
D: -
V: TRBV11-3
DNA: TGTGCCAGCGCTAGCGACGGCACCGGGGAGCTGTTTTTT
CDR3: CASASDGTGELFF

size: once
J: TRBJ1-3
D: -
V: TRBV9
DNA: TGTGCCAGCAGCGCGGATCACCCGGTAGTATTGCCGGGACACCAGTACTCTGGAAACACCATATATTTT
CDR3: CASSADHPVVLPGHQYSGNTIYF

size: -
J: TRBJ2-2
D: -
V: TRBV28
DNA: TGTGCCAGCCATGGGGGGGGCACGGTGGCCGGGGAGCTGTTTTTT
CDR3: CASHGGGTVAGELFF

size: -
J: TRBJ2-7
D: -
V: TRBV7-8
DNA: TGTGCCAGCAGCTTATTTCAGAGGAGCTCCTACGAGCAGTACTTC
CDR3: CASSLFQRSSYEQYF

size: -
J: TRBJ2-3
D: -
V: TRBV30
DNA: TGTGCCTGGAGTGAAGGGGTCGGAAGCACAGATACGCAGTATTTT
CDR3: CAWSEGVGSTDTQYF

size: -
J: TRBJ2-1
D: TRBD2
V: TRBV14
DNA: TGTGCCAGCAGCCAAGATCCCCATAGCGGGATGGAATGGAATGAGCAGTTCTTC
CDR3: CASSQDPHSGMEWNEQFF

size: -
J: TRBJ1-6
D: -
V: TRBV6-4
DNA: TGTGCCAGCCCAGGTTCACCCCTCCACTTT
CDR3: CASPGSPLHF

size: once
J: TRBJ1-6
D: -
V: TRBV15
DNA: TGTGCCACCACCTCAACGGGGGGGAATTCACCCCTCCACTTT
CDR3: CATTSTGGNSPLHF

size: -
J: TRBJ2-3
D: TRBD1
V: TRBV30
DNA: TGTGCCTGGAGTATGACAGGGGTCTGGGCAGATACGCAGTATTTT
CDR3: CAWSMTGVWADTQYF

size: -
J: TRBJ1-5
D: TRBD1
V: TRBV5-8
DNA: TGTGCCAGCAGCCCACACGACAGGGTTCCTCCCCAGCATTTT
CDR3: CASSPHDRVPPQHF

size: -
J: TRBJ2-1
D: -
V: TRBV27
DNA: TGTGCCAGCAGTTTCTTCTTGACTTACAATGAGCAGTTCTTC
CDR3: CASSFFLTYNEQFF

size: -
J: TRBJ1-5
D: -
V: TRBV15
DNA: TGTGCCACCAGCGGTCACGGCGGCAGGGTGGGTCAGCCCCAGCATTTT
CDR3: CATSGHGGRVGQPQHF

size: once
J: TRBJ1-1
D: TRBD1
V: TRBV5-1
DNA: TGCGCCAGCAGCTTGAGCACAGGGGTCCCTGAAGCTTTCTTT
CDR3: CASSLSTGVPEAFF

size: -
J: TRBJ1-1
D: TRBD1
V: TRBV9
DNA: TGTGCCAGCAGCGTGGGACAGGGGGCTACTGAAGCTTTCTTT
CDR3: CASSVGQGATEAFF